The 20 T cell receptor beta chains below all came from one sample that was sequenced in a study of CD8+ T cells in alopecia areata. Reverse transcription of extracted RNA yielded cDNA, which provided the sequencing template. The protocol was immunoSEQ multiplex PCR, while the TCRdb copy is restricted to in-frame clones and leaves out a portion. The sample lists about 200,000 clones, 55% to 70% occurring once. Treatment given: oral pan-JAK inhibitor, 5-10 mg twice daily. The sequences come from CD4+ T cells sorted from blood, collected at week 4, from a patient treated with tofacitinib. These receptors were collected from a human donor with alopecia areata.

J is TRBJ1-2 and V is TRBV30, with D possibly TRBD1 on 6 matching bases. Trimming stripped 4 bases from V and 2 bases from J, with 11 bases between. Germline loops: CDR1 GTSNPN, CDR2 SVGIG (reference sequence). This CDR3 spans 13 amino acids. The DNA for the CDR3 is TGTGCCTGGAAATTTACAGGGAACTATGGCTACACCTTC. Translated, it gives CAWKFTGNYGYTF.

This rearrangement joins TRBV29-1 to TRBJ2-5, with 7 positions matching TRBD2. The germline V gene encodes CDR1 SQVTM and CDR2 ANQGSEA. The CDR3 has 14 amino acids. J gave up 4 bases and V 5 bases, and 10 bases lay outside the gene matches. CDR3 bases: TGCAGCGTTAGACACGGGGGGTCGAGAGAGACCCAGTACTTC. As protein: CSVRHGGSRETQYF.

This clone was recorded once. The rearrangement uses TRBV4-3 and TRBJ2-1; perhaps D is TRBD1 or TRBD2 (6 bases each). Germline-derived CDR1 and CDR2 are LGHNA and YSLEER. V was trimmed by 5 bases and J by 2 bases, leaving 13 bases between them. CDR3 length: 15 residues. As DNA, the CDR3 is TGCGCCAGCAGCTCTCAGAGGGGGGCCTACAATGAGCAGTTCTTC. Encoded protein: CASSSQRGAYNEQFF.

This clone came up a few times. The chain uses TRBV5-1 and TRBJ2-1, with D maybe TRBD1 (5 bases). Germline V gene data show CDR1 as SGHRS and CDR2 as YFSETQ. The CDR3 loop spans 13 amino acids. V was pared by 0 bases and J by 7 bases, with 8 bases between. CDR3 nucleotides: TGCGCCAGCAGCTTGGCGACAGCTAATGAGCAGTTCTTC. Its protein is CASSLATANEQFF.

The V and J genes are TRBV2 and TRBJ2-3; D gene ambiguous. V dropped 8 bases and J dropped 0 bases, with 6 bases sitting between them. The CDR3 spans 12 residues. Germline loops: CDR1 SNHLY, CDR2 FYNNEI. In DNA, the CDR3 is TGTGCCAGCGTGGGTAGCACAGATACGCAGTATTTT. Protein sequence: CASVGSTDTQYF.

The chain couples TRBV2 to TRBJ1-2; D is unresolved. The CDR3 spans 13 residues. V was clipped by 2 bases and J by 4 bases, with 8 bases between them. CDR1 SNHLY and CDR2 FYNNEI come from the germline V gene. The CDR3 reads CASSEWTPYGYTF. The CDR3 DNA sequence: TGTGCCAGCAGTGAATGGACCCCCTATGGCTACACCTTC. The whole variable domain, remainder taken from reference TRBV2 and TRBJ1-2, is EPEVTQTPSHQVTQMGQEVILRCVPISNHLYFYWYRQILGQKVEFLVSFYNNEISEKSEIFDDQFSVERPDGSNFTLKIRSTKLEDSAMYFCASSEWTPYGYTFGSGTRLTVV.

The chain carries TRBV9 and TRBJ1-5; no clear D gene. Deletions cut 0 bases from V and 2 bases from J, with 9 bases between. Germline CDR1 is SGDLS and CDR2 is YYNGEE. This CDR3 is built from 15 residues. This CDR3 is CASSVGGRGNQPQHF. DNA of the CDR3: TGTGCCAGCAGCGTAGGAGGTCGGGGCAATCAGCCCCAGCATTTT.

The rearrangement uses TRBV7-9 and TRBJ2-3; 10 nucleotides line up with TRBD1. CDR3 length: 13 residues. The germline V gene encodes CDR1 SEHNR and CDR2 FQNEAQ (reference sequence). V dropped 9 bases and J dropped 4; count of bases not matched to a gene: 4. CDR3 loop: CASGDRGSDTQYF. The CDR3 DNA reads TGTGCCAGTGGGGACAGGGGTTCAGATACGCAGTATTTT.

The CDR3 sequence: CASSQGGLAGGGGTDTQYF. The CDR3 bases are TGCGCCAGCAGCCAAGGCGGACTAGCGGGGGGAGGCGGCACAGATACGCAGTATTTT. The J gene is TRBJ2-3, the V gene TRBV4-3, with 14 bases lining up with TRBD2. The CDR3 extends over 19 amino acids. CDR1 LGHNA and CDR2 YSLEER come from the germline V gene. J gave up 1 base and V 1 base, and 7 bases lay outside the gene matches.

This clone has only one observation. The V and J genes are TRBV4-3 and TRBJ2-1; 7 bases match TRBD2. The germline V gene has CDR1 LGHNA and CDR2 YSLEER. Trimming removed 0 bases from V and 4 bases from J; junction bases left unmatched: 6. The CDR3 is made up of 16 amino acids. The CDR3 DNA reads TGCGCCAGCAGCCAAGAATGGCGGGGGTCATACAATGAGCAGTTCTTC. It is translated as CASSQEWRGSYNEQFF.

The chain combines TRBV4-1 with TRBJ1-1; the D gene is possibly TRBD1 (5 bases). The CDR3 runs to 15 residues. Germline CDR1 is MGHRA and CDR2 is YSYEKL. The V end was cut by 5 bases, the J end by 10 bases, with 23 bases between. This CDR3 reads CASSLRGAGASGAFF. CDR3 coding DNA: TGCGCCAGCAGCTTAAGGGGAGCTGGCGCGAGTGGAGCTTTCTTT.

In this sample, this clone turned up a few times. The rearrangement joins TRBV23-1 to TRBJ1-1; D gene unclear. TRBV23-1 qualifies as an ORF whose function is uncertain. The CDR3 totals 12 residues. The V gene lost 4 bases and the J gene lost 4 bases, with 7 bases spanning the gap. The CDR3 reads CASSPVLTEAFF. CDR3 DNA: TGCGCCAGCAGTCCAGTCCTCACTGAAGCTTTCTTT.

CDR3 protein: CATSRRTGTDTQYF. The CDR3 DNA sequence: TGTGCCACCAGCAGAAGGACAGGGACAGATACGCAGTATTTT. The V gene is TRBV15, the J gene TRBJ2-3, with 8 bases fitting TRBD1. V was pared by 2 bases and J by 3 bases, with 1 base of the junction left unmatched. This CDR3 is 14 amino acids long. The V gene's germline CDR1 is LNHNV and CDR2 YYDKDF (reference sequence).

This clone was seen once. This chain connects TRBV19 to TRBJ1-5; D unresolved. The CDR3 length is 13 residues. Germline V lookup: CDR1 LNHDA, CDR2 SQIVND (reference sequence). Trimming removed 4 bases at V and 6 bases at J, with 10 bases between. The CDR3 loop is CASSTVSGQPQHF. CDR3 coding DNA: TGTGCCAGTAGTACGGTGAGCGGTCAGCCCCAGCATTTT. Full variable domain (missing parts from reference TRBV19 and TRBJ1-5): DGGITQSPKYLFRKEGQNVTLSCEQNLNHDAMYWYRQDPGQGLRLIYYSQIVNDFQKGDIAEGYSVSREKKESFPLTVTSAQKNPTAFYLCASSTVSGQPQHFGDGTRLSIL.

The chain joins TRBV30 to TRBJ2-3, with TRBD2 identical over 9 bases. The CDR3 runs 16 residues. Germline V gene sequence: CDR1 GTSNPN, CDR2 SVGIG (reference sequence). Unmatched junction bases numbered 8, after V lost 1 base and J lost 3 bases. CDR3 DNA sequence: TGTGCCTGGAGTGCTGGGACTAGCAAGGGGACAGATACGCAGTATTTT. Translated, it gives CAWSAGTSKGTDTQYF.

This clone was counted only a few times. The J gene is TRBJ1-6, the V gene TRBV6-5; D not resolved. V shed 1 base and J shed 9 bases, with 10 bases lying between them. CDR3 length: 14 residues. Germline-derived CDR1 and CDR2 are MNHEY and SVGAGI. This chain's CDR3 is CASSYWQEGSPLHF. The CDR3 DNA reads as TGTGCCAGCAGTTACTGGCAGGAGGGTTCACCCCTCCACTTT.

This clone was seen only a few times. The CDR3 reads CASSTGEETQYF. As DNA, the CDR3 is TGTGCCAGCAGTACAGGGGAAGAGACCCAGTACTTC. V gene TRBV6-6 combines with J gene TRBJ2-5; 7 bases line up with TRBD1. Germline V gives CDR1 MNHNY, CDR2 SVGAGI (reference sequence). CDR3 length: 12 residues. J lost 3 bases, V lost 5 bases, and 0 bases had no gene match.

A few counts support this clone. The chain is built from TRBV29-1 and TRBJ2-5; D gene unclear. Germline CDR1 reads SQVTM; CDR2 reads ANQGSEA. Trimming cost V 7 bases and J 5 bases, with 14 bases left between them. CDR3 size: 12 residues. CDR3 in DNA: TGCAGCGCTACGGCCATTCTGGAGACCCAGTACTTC. It codes for CSATAILETQYF. Complete variable domain (other parts from reference TRBV29-1 and TRBJ2-5): SAVISQKPSRDICQRGTSLTIQCQVDSQVTMMFWYRQQPGQSLTLIATANQGSEATYESGFVIDKFPISRPNLTFSTLTVSNMSPEDSSIYLCSATAILETQYFGPGTRLLVL.

This chain links TRBV6-6 with TRBJ2-4, with TRBD1 matching 9 bases. Germline V gives CDR1 MNHNY, CDR2 SVGAGI (reference sequence). There are 14 residues in the CDR3. Trimming at V came to 6 bases and at J to 9 bases, leaving 9 bases not matched to a gene. CDR3 sequence: CASRADGQGRIQYF. DNA of the CDR3: TGTGCCAGCAGAGCCGACGGACAGGGGCGCATTCAGTACTTC.

CDR3 coding DNA: TGTGCCAGCAGCTCGGGCACGCCGCGACTGTTTTTT. Translation: CASSSGTPRLFF. The V gene is TRBV7-9, the J gene TRBJ1-4; D is uncertain. Per germline, CDR1 SEHNR and CDR2 FQNEAQ (reference sequence). This CDR3 is built from 12 residues. V gave up 4 bases and J gave up 13 bases, with 13 bases separating them. Filled out from reference TRBV7-9 and TRBJ1-4, the complete variable domain reads DTGVSQNPRHKITKRGQNVTFRCDPISEHNRLYWYRQTLGQGPEFLTYFQNEAQLEKSRLLSDRFSAERPKGSFSTLEIQRTEQGDSAMYLCASSSGTPRLFFGSGTQLSVL.